The source of this TCR beta chain is a study of blood T cell repertoires in COVID-19. For the study at large: The analysed material was cDNA or gDNA that came from T cells, B-cell-depleted T cells, or PBMCs.

As handled by the study authors: Reference gene primers were amplified, and this amplification served to estimate nucleated cell counts. Assay: immunoSEQ multiplex PCR; the TCRdb copy retains only in-frame clones and omits some. V and J calls and clone size are those listed in that table; D and trimming were worked out from the DNA. The sample yields about 130,000 clones, around 86% seen once. V lost 0 bases and J 0 bases, leaving 3 bases between the germline ends. Looked up from germline, CDR1 is MGHRA and CDR2 is YSYEKL. CDR3 length: 14 residues. The clonotype originates from an older woman with COVID-19, enrolled during active disease. The chain joins TRBV4-1 to TRBJ2-1; D remains ambiguous. The material sequenced was peripheral blood. The CDR3 spells CASSQERSYNEQFF. The CDR3, as DNA: TGCGCCAGCAGCCAAGAGCGCTCCTACAATGAGCAGTTCTTC.